The subject of this entry is one T cell receptor (beta chain). The target antigen is unknown. The data were obtained in a study of identifying expanded T cells in peripheral blood. Findings of the study overall: Technical replicates showed about 1.1 changed clones; approximately 2 weeks 15 to 20; four weeks 19.

Measured with immunoSEQ multiplex PCR; TCRdb has only the in-frame clones, and not every one. The sample consists of 90,000 to 100,000 clones, roughly 88% of them appearing once. No infections or other immune events were documented during collection. The sample was blood. The clonotype comes from a person between 18 and 75 years old in good health.

The CDR3 reads CASSLEGLPLETQYF. The CDR3 region has the DNA TGTGCCAGCAGCTTAGAGGGACTACCCTTGGAGACCCAGTACTTC. V usage is TRBV7-6 and J usage is TRBJ2-5; 7 bases align to TRBD2. Germline CDR1 SGHVS, CDR2 FNYEAQ. The CDR3 contains 15 residues. The junction had 7 bases not matched to a gene; V was cut back by 1 base and J by 5 bases.